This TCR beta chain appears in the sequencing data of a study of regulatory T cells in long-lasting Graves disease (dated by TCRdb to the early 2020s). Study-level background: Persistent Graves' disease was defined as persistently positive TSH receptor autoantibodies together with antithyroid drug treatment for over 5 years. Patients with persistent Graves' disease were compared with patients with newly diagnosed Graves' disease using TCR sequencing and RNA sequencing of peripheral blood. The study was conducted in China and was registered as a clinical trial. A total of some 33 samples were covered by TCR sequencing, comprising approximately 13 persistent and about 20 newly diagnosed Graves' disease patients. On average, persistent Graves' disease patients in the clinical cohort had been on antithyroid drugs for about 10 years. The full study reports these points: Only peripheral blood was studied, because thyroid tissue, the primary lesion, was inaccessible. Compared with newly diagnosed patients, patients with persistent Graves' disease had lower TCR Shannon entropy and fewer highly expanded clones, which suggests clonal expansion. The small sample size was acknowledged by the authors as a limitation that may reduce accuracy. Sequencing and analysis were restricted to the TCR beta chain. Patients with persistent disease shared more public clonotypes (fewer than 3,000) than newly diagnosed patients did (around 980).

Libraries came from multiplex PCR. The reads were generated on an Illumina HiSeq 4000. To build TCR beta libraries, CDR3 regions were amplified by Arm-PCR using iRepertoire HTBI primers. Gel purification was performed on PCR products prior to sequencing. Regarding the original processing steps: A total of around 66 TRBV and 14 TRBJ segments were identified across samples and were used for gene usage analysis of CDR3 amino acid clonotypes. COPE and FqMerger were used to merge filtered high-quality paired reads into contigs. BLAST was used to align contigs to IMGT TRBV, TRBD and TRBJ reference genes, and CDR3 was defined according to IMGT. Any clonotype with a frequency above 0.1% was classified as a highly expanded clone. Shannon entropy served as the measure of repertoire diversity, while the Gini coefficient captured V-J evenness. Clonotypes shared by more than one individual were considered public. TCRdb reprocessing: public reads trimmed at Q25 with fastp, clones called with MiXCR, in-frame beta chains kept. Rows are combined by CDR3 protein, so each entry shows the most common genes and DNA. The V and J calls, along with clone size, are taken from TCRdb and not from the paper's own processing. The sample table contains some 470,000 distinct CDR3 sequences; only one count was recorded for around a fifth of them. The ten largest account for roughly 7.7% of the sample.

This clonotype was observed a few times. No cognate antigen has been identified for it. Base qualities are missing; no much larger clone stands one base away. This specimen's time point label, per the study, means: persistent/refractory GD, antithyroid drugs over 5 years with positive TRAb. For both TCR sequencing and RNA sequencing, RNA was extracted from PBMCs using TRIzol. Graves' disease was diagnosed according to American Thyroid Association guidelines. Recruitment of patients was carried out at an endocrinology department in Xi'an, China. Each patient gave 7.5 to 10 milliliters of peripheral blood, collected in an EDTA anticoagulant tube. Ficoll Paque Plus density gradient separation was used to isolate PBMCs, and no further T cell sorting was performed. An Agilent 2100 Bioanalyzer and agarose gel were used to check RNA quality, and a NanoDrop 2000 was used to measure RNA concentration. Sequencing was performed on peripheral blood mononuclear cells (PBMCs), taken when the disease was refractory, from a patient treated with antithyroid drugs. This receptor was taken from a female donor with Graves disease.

The CDR3 amino acid sequence is: CSAEGGTATYEQYF. The nucleotide sequence reads as follows: TGCAGTGCTGAGGGTGGGACAGCAACTTACGAGCAGTACTTC. The sequence links TRBV20-1 to TRBJ2-7; the junction holds 7 bases that match TRBD1. At the junction V is shortened by 5 bases and J by 4 bases; bases outside the gene matches: 11. The CDR3 contains 14 residues, cysteine and phenylalanine counted. Just the 42-base CDR3 DNA is kept, in frame starting at base 1. Based on the germline V gene (reference sequence), the CDR1 and CDR2 sequences are DFQATT and SNEGSKA.